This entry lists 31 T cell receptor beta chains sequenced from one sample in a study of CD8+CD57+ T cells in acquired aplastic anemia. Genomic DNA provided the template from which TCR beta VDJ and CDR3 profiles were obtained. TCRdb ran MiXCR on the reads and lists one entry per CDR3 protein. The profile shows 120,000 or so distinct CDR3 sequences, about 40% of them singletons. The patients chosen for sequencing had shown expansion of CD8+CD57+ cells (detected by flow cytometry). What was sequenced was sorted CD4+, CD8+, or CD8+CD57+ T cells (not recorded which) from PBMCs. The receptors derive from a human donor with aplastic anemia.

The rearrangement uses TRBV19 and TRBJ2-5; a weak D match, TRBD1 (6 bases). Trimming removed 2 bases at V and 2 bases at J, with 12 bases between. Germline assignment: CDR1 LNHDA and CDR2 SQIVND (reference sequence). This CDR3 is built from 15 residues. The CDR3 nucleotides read TGTGCCAGTAGTATACGGGGACAAATACAAGAGACCCAGTACTTC. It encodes CASSIRGQIQETQYF.

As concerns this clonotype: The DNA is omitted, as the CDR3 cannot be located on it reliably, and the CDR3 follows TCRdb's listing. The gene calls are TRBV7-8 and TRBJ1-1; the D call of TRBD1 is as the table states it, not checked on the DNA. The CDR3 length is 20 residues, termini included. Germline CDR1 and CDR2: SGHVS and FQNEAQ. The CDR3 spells CASSFYICSAPLMLNTEAFF.

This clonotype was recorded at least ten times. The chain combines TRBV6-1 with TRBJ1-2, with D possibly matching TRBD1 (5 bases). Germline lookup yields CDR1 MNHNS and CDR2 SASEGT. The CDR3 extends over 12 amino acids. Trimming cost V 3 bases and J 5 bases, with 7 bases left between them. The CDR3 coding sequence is TGTGCCAGCAGTGACAGGGTATATGGCTACACCTTC. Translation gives CASSDRVYGYTF.

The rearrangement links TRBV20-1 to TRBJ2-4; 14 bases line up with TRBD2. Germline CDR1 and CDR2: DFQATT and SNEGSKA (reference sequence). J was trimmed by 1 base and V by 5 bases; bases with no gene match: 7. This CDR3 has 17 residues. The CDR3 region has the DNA TGCAGTGCTCGACTAGCGGGAGGGTTCTCCGCCAAAAACATTCAGTACTTC. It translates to CSARLAGGFSAKNIQYF.

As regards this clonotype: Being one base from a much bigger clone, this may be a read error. CDR3 protein: CSAGGTSGIGDRETQYF. The CDR3, as DNA: TGCAGTGCTGGAGGGACTAGCGGGATCGGAGATCGGGAGACCCAGTACTTC. The rearrangement joins TRBV20-1 to TRBJ2-5, with 13 bases identical to TRBD2. The CDR3 is 17 amino acids. The V gene's germline CDR1 is DFQATT and CDR2 SNEGSKA (reference sequence). The V and J ends lost 5 bases and 5 bases, in that order; junction bases with no gene match: 14.

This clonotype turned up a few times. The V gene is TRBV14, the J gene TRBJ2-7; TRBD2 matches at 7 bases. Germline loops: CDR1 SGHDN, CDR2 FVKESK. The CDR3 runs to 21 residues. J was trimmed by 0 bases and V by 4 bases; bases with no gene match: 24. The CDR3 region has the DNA TGTGCCAGCAGCCGATCTGGAGGCTGGGACTGGCGGGGGACCCGCTCCTACGAGCAGTACGTC. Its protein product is CASSRSGGWDWRGTRSYEQYV.

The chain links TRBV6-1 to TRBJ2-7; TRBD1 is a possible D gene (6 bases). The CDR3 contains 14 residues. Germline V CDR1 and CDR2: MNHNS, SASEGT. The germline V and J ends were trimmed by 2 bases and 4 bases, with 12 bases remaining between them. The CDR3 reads CASSEPRGSYEQYF. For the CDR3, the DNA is TGTGCCAGCAGTGAACCCAGGGGAAGTTACGAGCAGTACTTC.

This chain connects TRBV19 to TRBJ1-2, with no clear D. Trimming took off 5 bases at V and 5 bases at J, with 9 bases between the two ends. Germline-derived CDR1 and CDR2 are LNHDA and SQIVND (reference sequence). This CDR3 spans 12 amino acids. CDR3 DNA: TGTGCCAGTAGTCGGACGGATTATGGCTACACCTTC. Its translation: CASSRTDYGYTF. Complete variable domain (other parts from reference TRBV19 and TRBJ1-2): DGGITQSPKYLFRKEGQNVTLSCEQNLNHDAMYWYRQDPGQGLRLIYYSQIVNDFQKGDIAEGYSVSREKKESFPLTVTSAQKNPTAFYLCASSRTDYGYTFGSGTRLTVV.

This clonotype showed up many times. CDR3 nucleotide sequence: TGTGCCACCAGCAGAGGAAACAGGGGACCTGAACTCTCTGGAAACACCATATATTTT. Translating gives CATSRGNRGPELSGNTIYF. The chain combines TRBV15 with TRBJ1-3; 7 bases are shared with TRBD1. The CDR3 runs to 19 residues. CDR1 and CDR2 (germline): LNHNV, YYDKDF (reference sequence). With 1 base clipped from V and 0 bases from J, the junction kept 12 bases outside the gene matches.

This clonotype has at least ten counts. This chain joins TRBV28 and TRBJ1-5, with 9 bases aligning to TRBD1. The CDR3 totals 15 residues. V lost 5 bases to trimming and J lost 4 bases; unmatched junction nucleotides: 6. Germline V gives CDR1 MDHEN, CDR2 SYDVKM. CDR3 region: CASSRGTGRNQPQHF. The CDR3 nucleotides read TGTGCCAGCAGTCGCGGGACAGGGAGGAATCAGCCCCAGCATTTT.

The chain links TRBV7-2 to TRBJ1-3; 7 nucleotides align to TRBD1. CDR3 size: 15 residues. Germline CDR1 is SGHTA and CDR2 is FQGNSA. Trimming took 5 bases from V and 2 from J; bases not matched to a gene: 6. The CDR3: CASSPNRGAGNTIYF. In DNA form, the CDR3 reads TGTGCCAGCAGCCCCAACAGGGGAGCTGGAAACACCATATATTTT.

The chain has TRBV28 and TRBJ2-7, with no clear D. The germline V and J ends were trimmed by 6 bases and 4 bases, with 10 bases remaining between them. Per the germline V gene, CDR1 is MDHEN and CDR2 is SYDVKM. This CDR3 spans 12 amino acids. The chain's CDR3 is CASSQTTYEQYF. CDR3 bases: TGTGCCAGCAGCCAAACCACTTACGAGCAGTACTTC.

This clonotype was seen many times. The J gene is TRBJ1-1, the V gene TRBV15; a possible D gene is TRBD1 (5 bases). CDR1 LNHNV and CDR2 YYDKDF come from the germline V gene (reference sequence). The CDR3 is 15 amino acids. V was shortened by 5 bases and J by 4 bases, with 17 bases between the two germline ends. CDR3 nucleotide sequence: TGTGCCACCAGCGGGGGACTCTCGGCGGTCACTGAAGCTTTCTTT. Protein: CATSGGLSAVTEAFF.

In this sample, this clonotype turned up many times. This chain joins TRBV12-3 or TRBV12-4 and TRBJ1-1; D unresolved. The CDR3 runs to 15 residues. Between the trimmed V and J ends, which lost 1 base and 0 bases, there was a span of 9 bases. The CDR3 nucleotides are TGTGCCAGCAGTTTAGGACATTCCATGAACACTGAAGCTTTCTTT. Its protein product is CASSLGHSMNTEAFF.

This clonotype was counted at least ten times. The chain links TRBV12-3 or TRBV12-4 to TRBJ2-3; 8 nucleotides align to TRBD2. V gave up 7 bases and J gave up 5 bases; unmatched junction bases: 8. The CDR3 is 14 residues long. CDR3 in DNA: TGTGCCAGCAACCCGGGACTAGAAGGAGATACGCAGTATTTT. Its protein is CASNPGLEGDTQYF.

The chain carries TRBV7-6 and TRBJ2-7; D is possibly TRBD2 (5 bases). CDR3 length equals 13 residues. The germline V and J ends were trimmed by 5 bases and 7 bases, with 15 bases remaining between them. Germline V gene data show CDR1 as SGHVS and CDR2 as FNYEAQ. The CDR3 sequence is CASSILAKGEQYF. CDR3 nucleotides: TGTGCCAGCAGCATCCTAGCAAAAGGGGAGCAGTACTTC.

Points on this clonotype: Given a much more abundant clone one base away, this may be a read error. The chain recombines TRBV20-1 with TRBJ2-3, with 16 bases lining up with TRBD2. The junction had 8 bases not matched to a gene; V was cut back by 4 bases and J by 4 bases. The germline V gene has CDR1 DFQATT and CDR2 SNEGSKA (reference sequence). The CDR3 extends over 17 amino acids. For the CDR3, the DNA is TGCAGTGCTAAGGGACTAGCGGGGGGGGATTATCCAGATACGCAGTATTTT. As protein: CSAKGLAGGDYPDTQYF.

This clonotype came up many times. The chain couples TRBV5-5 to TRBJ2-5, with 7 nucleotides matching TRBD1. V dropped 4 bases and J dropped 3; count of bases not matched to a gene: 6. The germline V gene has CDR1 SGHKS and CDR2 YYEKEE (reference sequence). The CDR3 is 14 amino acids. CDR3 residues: CASSLWTGEETQYF. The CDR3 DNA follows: TGTGCCAGCAGCCTCTGGACAGGAGAAGAGACCCAGTACTTC.

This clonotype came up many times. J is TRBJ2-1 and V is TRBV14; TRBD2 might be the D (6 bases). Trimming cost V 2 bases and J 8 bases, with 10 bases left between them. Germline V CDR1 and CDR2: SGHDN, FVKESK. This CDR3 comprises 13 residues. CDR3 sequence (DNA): TGTGCCAGCAGCCAAATAGGGAGGCATGAGCAGTTCTTC. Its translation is CASSQIGRHEQFF.

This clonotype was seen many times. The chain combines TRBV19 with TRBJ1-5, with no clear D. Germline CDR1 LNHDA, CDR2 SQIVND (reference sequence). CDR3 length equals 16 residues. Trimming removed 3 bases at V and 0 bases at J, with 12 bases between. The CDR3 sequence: CASSIILGSSNQPQHF. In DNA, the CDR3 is TGTGCCAGTAGTATCATCCTCGGCAGTAGCAATCAGCCCCAGCATTTT.

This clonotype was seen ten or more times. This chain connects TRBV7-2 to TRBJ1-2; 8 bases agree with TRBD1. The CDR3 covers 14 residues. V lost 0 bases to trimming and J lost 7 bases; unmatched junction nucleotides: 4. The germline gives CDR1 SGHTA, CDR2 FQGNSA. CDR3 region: CASSLAQGALGYTF. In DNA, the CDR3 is TGTGCCAGCAGCTTAGCCCAGGGGGCACTTGGCTACACCTTC. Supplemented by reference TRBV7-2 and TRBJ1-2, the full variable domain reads GAGVSQSPSNKVTEKGKDVELRCDPISGHTALYWYRQSLGQGLEFLIYFQGNSAPDKSGLPSDRFSAERTGGSVSTLTIQRTQQEDSAVYLCASSLAQGALGYTFGSGTRLTVV.

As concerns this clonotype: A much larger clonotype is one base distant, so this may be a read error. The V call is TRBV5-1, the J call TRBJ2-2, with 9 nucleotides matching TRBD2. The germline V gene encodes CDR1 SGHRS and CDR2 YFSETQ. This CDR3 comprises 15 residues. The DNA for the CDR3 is TGCGCCAGCAGCATTGCTAGCCTATATAGCGGGGGGCTGTTTTTT. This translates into CASSIASLYSGGLFF.

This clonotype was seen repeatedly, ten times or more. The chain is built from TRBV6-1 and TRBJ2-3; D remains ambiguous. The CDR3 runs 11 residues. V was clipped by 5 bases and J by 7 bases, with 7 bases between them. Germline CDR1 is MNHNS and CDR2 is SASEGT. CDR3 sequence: CASSTPNTQYF. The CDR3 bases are TGTGCCAGCAGTACTCCGAATACGCAGTATTTT.

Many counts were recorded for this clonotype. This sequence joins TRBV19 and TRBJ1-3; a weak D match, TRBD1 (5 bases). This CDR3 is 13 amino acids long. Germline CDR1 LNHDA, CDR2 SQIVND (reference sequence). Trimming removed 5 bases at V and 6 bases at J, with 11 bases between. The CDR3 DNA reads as TGTGCCAGTAGTGCCAGGGTAGAAAACACCATATATTTT. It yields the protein CASSARVENTIYF.

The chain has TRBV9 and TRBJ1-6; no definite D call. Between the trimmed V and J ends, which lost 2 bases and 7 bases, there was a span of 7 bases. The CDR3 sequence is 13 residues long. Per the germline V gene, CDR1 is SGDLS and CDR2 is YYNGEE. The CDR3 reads CASSVSTNSPLHF. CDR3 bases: TGTGCCAGCAGCGTTTCGACGAATTCACCCCTCCACTTT.

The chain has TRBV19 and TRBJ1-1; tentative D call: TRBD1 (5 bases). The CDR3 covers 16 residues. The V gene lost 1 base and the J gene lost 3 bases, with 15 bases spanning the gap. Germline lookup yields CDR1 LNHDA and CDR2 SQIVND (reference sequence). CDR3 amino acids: CASSIGGRGEDTEAFF. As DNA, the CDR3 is TGTGCCAGTAGTATAGGTGGGAGGGGAGAAGACACTGAAGCTTTCTTT.

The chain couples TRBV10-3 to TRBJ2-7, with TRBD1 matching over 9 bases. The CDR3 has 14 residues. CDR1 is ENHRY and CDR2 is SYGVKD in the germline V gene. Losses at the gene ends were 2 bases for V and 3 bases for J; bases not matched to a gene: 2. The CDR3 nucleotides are TGTGCCATCAGTGAGCGGGACAGGGACTACGAGCAGTACTTC. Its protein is CAISERDRDYEQYF.

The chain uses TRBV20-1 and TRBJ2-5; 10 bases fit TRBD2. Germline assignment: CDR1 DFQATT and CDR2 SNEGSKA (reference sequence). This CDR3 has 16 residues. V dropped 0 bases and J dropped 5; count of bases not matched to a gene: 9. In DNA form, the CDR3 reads TGCAGTGCTAGAGATGTCGCACTAGCGGGGACGGAGACCCAGTACTTC. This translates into CSARDVALAGTETQYF.

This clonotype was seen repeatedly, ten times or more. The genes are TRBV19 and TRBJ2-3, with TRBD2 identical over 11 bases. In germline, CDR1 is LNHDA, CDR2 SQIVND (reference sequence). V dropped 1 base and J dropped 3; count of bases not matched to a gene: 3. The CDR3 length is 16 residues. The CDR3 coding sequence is TGTGCCAGTAGTATAGGACTAGCGGGGCGAACAGATACGCAGTATTTT. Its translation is CASSIGLAGRTDTQYF.

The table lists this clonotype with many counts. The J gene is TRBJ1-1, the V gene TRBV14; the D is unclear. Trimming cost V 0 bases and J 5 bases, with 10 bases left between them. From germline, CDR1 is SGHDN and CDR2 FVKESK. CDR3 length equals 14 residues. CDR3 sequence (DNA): TGTGCCAGCAGCCAAGAAAGCCGCGGTACTGAAGCTTTCTTT. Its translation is CASSQESRGTEAFF.

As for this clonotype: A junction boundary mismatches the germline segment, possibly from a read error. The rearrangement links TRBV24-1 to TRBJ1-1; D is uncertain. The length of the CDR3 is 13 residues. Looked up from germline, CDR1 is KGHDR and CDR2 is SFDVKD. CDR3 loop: CATSEAVNAEAFF. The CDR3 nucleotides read TGTGCCACCAGTGAGGCGGTTAACGCTGAAGCCTTCTTT.